This T cell receptor (beta chain) was profiled in a study of OX40 agonist ivuxolimab in advanced cancers. Study-level findings and limits: The study found that CD8+ T cells averaged more expanded clones than CD4+. At 0.1 to 3.0 mg/kg, clonal expansion of CD4+ and CD8+ blood T cells had occurred by week 6.

Notes on this clone: Its antigen is unknown.

Sequencing used immunoSEQ multiplex PCR; TCRdb keeps in-frame clones, though not all of them. The sample records some 100,000 clones, 75% to 90% being singletons. Trimming took 4 bases from V and 4 from J, leaving 18 bases between them. Germline CDR1 reads SGHRS; CDR2 reads YFSETQ. The length of the CDR3 is 15 residues. The sequence derives from an adult with an advanced solid tumor such as melanoma, head and neck, liver or kidney cancer. V is TRBV5-1 and J is TRBJ2-7, with D tentatively TRBD2 (6 bases). Here the sequenced sample was CD4+ or CD8+ T cells sorted from blood, taken in a trial of the OX40 agonist ivuxolimab. The CDR3 DNA reads TGCGCCAGCAGCCCGGCGGGGACCGCAGATTACGAGCAGTACTTC. Translation gives CASSPAGTADYEQYF.